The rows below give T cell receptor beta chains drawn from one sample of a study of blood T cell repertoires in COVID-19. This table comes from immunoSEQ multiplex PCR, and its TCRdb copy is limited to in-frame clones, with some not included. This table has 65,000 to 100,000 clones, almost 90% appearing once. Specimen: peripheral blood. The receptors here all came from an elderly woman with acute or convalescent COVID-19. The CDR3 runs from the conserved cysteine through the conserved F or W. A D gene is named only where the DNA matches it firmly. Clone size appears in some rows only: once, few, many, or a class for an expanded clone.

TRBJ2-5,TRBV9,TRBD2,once,TGTGCCAGCAGCGAGAATAGCGGGGGGGCTGGAGAGACCCAGTACTTC,CASSENSGGAGETQYF
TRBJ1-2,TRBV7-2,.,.,TGTGCCAGCAGCCTGAGGGGCAGTGGGGTACAGGGTAATGGCTACACCTTC,CASSLRGSGVQGNGYTF
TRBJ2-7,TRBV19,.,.,TGTGCCAGTAGCCCACAGGGGGGGGGCTACGAGCAGTACTTC,CASSPQGGGYEQYF
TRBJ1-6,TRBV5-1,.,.,TGCGCCAGCAGCTTGGGCCCAGTGGCAGGGGATAATTCACCCCTCCACTTT,CASSLGPVAGDNSPLHF
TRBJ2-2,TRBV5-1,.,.,TGCGCCAGCAGCTTGGAGGGGCCGTCGAACACCGGGGAGCTGTTTTTT,CASSLEGPSNTGELFF
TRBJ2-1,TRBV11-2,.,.,TGTGCCAGCAGTCTCGTGGGGAGCTCCTACAATGAGCAGTTCTTC,CASSLVGSSYNEQFF
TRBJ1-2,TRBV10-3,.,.,TGTGCCATCAGTGAGTCGACGGGTGGCTACACCTTC,CAISESTGGYTF
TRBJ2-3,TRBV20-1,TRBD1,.,TGCAGTGCTAGTCGACAGGGGGTGACCGCAGATACGCAGTATTTT,CSASRQGVTADTQYF
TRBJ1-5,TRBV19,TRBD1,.,TGTGCCAGTAGTCCAGGGGCAGGGGGTGGTCAGCCCCAGCATTTT,CASSPGAGGGQPQHF
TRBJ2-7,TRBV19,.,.,TGTGCCAGTAGTGCCTCTGGGCAGGTCTACGGTGAGCAGTACTTC,CASSASGQVYGEQYF
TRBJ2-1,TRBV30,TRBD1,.,TGTGCCTGGAGCGGGTTAGGGACAGGGACCTACAATGAGCAGTTCTTC,CAWSGLGTGTYNEQFF
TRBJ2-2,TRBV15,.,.,TGTGCCACCAGCAGAGAGAGGTCCCGCACCGGGGAGCTGTTTTTT,CATSRERSRTGELFF
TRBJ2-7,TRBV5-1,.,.,TGCGCCAGCAGCCAACCATACAGGGTGGACGAGCAGTACTTC,CASSQPYRVDEQYF
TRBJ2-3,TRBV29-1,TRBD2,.,TGCAGCGCCTCCCCGACTAGCGGGGGGGGTGATACGCAGTATTTT,CSASPTSGGGDTQYF
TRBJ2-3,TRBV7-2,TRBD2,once,TGTGCCAGCAGCTTAGGGGGGGGACTCAGCACAGATACGCAGTATTTT,CASSLGGGLSTDTQYF
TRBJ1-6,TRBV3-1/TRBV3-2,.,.,TGTGCCAGCAGCTCTACTTTAGGGACATCGCATTCACCCCTCCACTTT,CASSSTLGTSHSPLHF
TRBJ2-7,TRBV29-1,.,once,TGCAGCGGCCGTGAGGGAGCAGCCGAGCAGTACTTC,CSGREGAAEQYF
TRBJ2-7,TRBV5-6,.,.,TGTGCCAGCAGCCGAATAACAGGAGATCGCTCCTACGAGCAGTACTTC,CASSRITGDRSYEQYF